This T cell receptor (beta chain) was profiled in a study of T-cell reconstitution after alpha-beta-depleted transplantation in children. Study findings and constraints: Recipient T cells and thymic progenitors that survived were the source of the high TCRbeta diversity seen at day 60 in some patients. Reports say that about two months after transplant, the alpha-beta T cells came out of several hundred graft clones that had expanded. Newly produced T cells mostly accounted for T-cell counts and diversity one year post-transplant.

Turning to this clonotype: Its antigen is unknown.

Unique molecular identifiers were incorporated into the prepared TCRbeta library. TCRdb recomputed calls from the PCR reads with MiXCR, one row per CDR3 protein. Of 700,000 to 850,000 distinct CDR3 sequences in the sample, 16% were seen once. Trimming cost V 0 bases and J 6 bases, with 6 bases left between them. There are 13 residues in the CDR3. Germline CDR1 MNHEY, CDR2 SVGAGI. The V call is TRBV6-5, the J call TRBJ2-1; no clear D gene. This TCR was recovered from a male patient younger than 18 who had a stem cell transplant for acute lymphoblastic leukemia, so the T cells may come from the graft donor. The source material was PBMCs, mostly from graft donor cells, sampled 360 days after TCRalphabeta/CD19-depleted stem cell transplant. CDR3 nucleotides: TGTGCCAGCAGTTACTCTGATCGCAATGAGCAGTTCTTC. Translating it yields CASSYSDRNEQFF.